The next 21 T cell receptor beta chains were all read from a single sample in a study of Graves' ophthalmopathy and Graves' hyperthyroidism. The authors amplified TCR beta CDR3 regions from RNA transcripts. An opening RT-PCR round employed HTBI primers and preceded a second-round multiplex PCR. MiXCR, run by TCRdb on the multiplex PCR reads, gives a single entry per CDR3 protein. This table has about 370,000 distinct CDR3 sequences, about 18% appearing once. Sequencing was carried out using peripheral blood. The source is a woman aged 18-29 years with Graves' ophthalmopathy.

DNA for the CDR3: TGTGCCAGCAGCTTAGATGGTTCTAGGCACAATGAAGCTTTCTTT. Residues: CASSLDGSRHNEAFF. V is TRBV11-2 and J is TRBJ1-1; D uncertain. Trimming cost V 0 bases and J 7 bases, with 15 bases left between them. This CDR3 contains 15 residues. The germline gives CDR1 SGHAT, CDR2 FQNNGV.

This clonotype appeared many times. The chain couples TRBV18 to TRBJ1-1; D not resolved. Germline CDR1 KGHSH, CDR2 LQKENI. Trimming left V 4 bases short and J 0 bases short, with 9 bases between. The CDR3 extends over 14 amino acids. The CDR3 sequence is CASSLWNMNTEAFF. CDR3 sequence (DNA): TGTGCCAGCTCACTATGGAACATGAACACTGAAGCTTTCTTT.

A few counts support this clonotype. This sequence joins TRBV12-3 or TRBV12-4 and TRBJ1-2; D might be TRBD1 (6 bases). This CDR3 has 13 residues. V was trimmed by 4 bases and J by 5 bases, leaving 11 bases between them. DNA for the CDR3: TGTGCCAGCAGTTATATCGGACAGTATGGCTACACCTTC. Its translation is CASSYIGQYGYTF.

This clonotype was counted ten times or more. The gene calls are TRBV6-2 or TRBV6-3 and TRBJ2-7; either TRBD1 or TRBD2 may supply D (5 bases each). This CDR3 is built from 18 residues. Germline V gene sequence: CDR1 MNHEY, CDR2 SVGEGT. V was pared by 0 bases and J by 5 bases, with 23 bases between. The DNA of the CDR3 is TGTGCCAGCAGTTACTCGAAGGTGTTCGGGCGCAGGGACGACGAGCAGTACTTC. The encoded protein is CASSYSKVFGRRDDEQYF.

This clonotype was seen at least ten times. The chain has TRBV7-3 and TRBJ1-1; TRBD1 is a possible D gene (5 bases). V lost 5 bases to trimming and J lost 4 bases, with 20 bases between them. CDR1 is SGHTA and CDR2 is FQGTGA in the germline V gene. CDR3 length: 16 amino acids. CDR3 sequence reads: CASSPLARGGGTEAFF. The DNA of the CDR3 is TGTGCCAGCAGCCCCCTTGCCCGCGGCGGGGGCACTGAAGCTTTCTTT.

This clonotype occurred many times. The V call is TRBV20-1, the J call TRBJ1-5, with 7 positions matching TRBD1. Germline loops: CDR1 DFQATT, CDR2 SNEGSKA (reference sequence). This CDR3 region has 13 residues. The trim removed 5 bases at V and 7 bases at J, leaving 8 bases unmatched. CDR3 sequence (DNA): TGCAGTGCTCCGACAGGGCCCCGGCAGCCCCAGCATTTT. It is translated as CSAPTGPRQPQHF.

This clonotype appeared many times. The V call is TRBV12-3 or TRBV12-4, the J call TRBJ1-1; 8 positions match TRBD1. V lost 9 bases to trimming and J lost 1 base; unmatched junction nucleotides: 16. CDR3 length equals 17 residues. The CDR3 DNA sequence: TGTGCCAGTTGGCCGGACAGGGTTTTCGGGGGGAACACTGAAGCTTTCTTT. Translated, it gives CASWPDRVFGGNTEAFF.

This clonotype came up a few times. J is TRBJ2-2 and V is TRBV12-3 or TRBV12-4; possibly TRBD2 for D (5 bases). CDR3 length: 14 amino acids. Trimming left V 6 bases short and J 6 bases short, with 14 bases between. CDR3 residues: CASSPPPAAGELFF. The CDR3 DNA is TGTGCCAGCAGCCCCCCCCCAGCGGCCGGGGAGCTGTTTTTT.

The count of this clonotype is one. Possible read error: a much larger clone is one base away. The rearrangement joins TRBV9 to TRBJ2-7, with 10 nucleotides matching TRBD2. This CDR3 spans 13 amino acids. The germline gives CDR1 SGDLS, CDR2 YYNGEE. CDR3 protein: CAGSRSGRDEQYF. The DNA for the CDR3 is TGTGCCGGCAGCAGGAGCGGGAGGGATGAGCAGTACTTC.

The chain couples TRBV28 to TRBJ2-7; TRBD2 aligns across 9 bases. CDR1 and CDR2 from the germline V gene are MDHEN and SYDVKM. After removal of 6 bases from V and 6 bases from J, the junction contained 15 bases not matched to a gene. The CDR3 consists of 16 residues. In nucleotides, the CDR3 is TGTGCCAGCAGCCCCCCCTTGGGCCCTAGCGGGATCGAGCAGTACTTC. It codes for CASSPPLGPSGIEQYF.

This clonotype was detected many times. The CDR3, as DNA: TGTGCCAGCAGCTCATCGGACAGGCCGAACACTGAAGCTTTCTTT. It codes for CASSSSDRPNTEAFF. The J gene is TRBJ1-1, the V gene TRBV28; 7 bases map to TRBD1. This CDR3 is built from 15 residues. Germline CDR1 and CDR2: MDHEN and SYDVKM. The ends lost 6 bases at V and 1 base at J; junction bases unmatched: 8.

Ten or more counts support this clonotype. The chain couples TRBV12-3 or TRBV12-4 to TRBJ1-1; TRBD1 is a possible D gene (5 bases). V lost 1 base and J 0 bases, leaving 21 bases between the germline ends. This CDR3 has 19 amino acids. This CDR3 is CASSLVVSVRQSMNTEAFF. The CDR3, as DNA: TGTGCCAGCAGTTTAGTCGTTTCTGTACGACAGTCCATGAACACTGAAGCTTTCTTT.

This clonotype has ten or more counts. V gene TRBV20-1 combines with J gene TRBJ2-2; TRBD2 aligns across 13 bases. The CDR3 covers 17 residues. J lost 7 bases, V lost 3 bases, and 11 bases had no gene match. Germline V gene data show CDR1 as DFQATT and CDR2 as SNEGSKA (reference sequence). The CDR3 loop is CSASPLAGGRAVGELFF. The CDR3 DNA follows: TGCAGTGCTAGCCCACTAGCGGGAGGGCGGGCCGTCGGGGAGCTGTTTTTT.

The gene calls are TRBV6-2 or TRBV6-3 and TRBJ2-5; D might be TRBD1 (5 bases). Germline loops: CDR1 MNHEY, CDR2 SVGEGT. V was cut by 0 bases and J by 0 bases, with 8 bases left in between. The CDR3 sequence is 15 residues long. The CDR3 protein is CASSYSTDNQETQYF. The CDR3, as DNA: TGTGCCAGCAGTTACTCGACGGACAACCAAGAGACCCAGTACTTC.

This clonotype was detected many times. This chain uses TRBV2 with TRBJ1-6, with TRBD1 as a possible D gene (6 bases). Germline lookup yields CDR1 SNHLY and CDR2 FYNNEI. CDR3 length equals 13 residues. V lost 7 bases and J 6 bases, leaving 10 bases between the germline ends. This chain's CDR3 is CASKGGVNSPLHF. The DNA of the CDR3 is TGTGCCAGCAAGGGGGGTGTTAATTCACCCCTCCACTTT.

This clonotype was seen a handful of times. The chain has TRBV28 and TRBJ2-7; D is possibly TRBD2 (5 bases). Per the germline V gene, CDR1 is MDHEN and CDR2 is SYDVKM. The CDR3 length is 15 residues. The germline V and J ends were trimmed by 5 bases and 3 bases, with 17 bases remaining between them. The CDR3 nucleotides read TGTGCCAGCAGTACCATTGGACTGGAAATCTACGAGCAGTACTTC. Protein: CASSTIGLEIYEQYF. Full variable domain (missing parts from reference TRBV28 and TRBJ2-7): DVKVTQSSRYLVKRTGEKVFLECVQDMDHENMFWYRQDPGLGLRLIYFSYDVKMKEKGDIPEGYSVSREKKERFSLILESASTNQTSMYLCASSTIGLEIYEQYFGPGTRLTVT.

At least ten counts were recorded for this clonotype. V and J are TRBV15 and TRBJ2-6; TRBD2 matches 13 bases. This CDR3 has 20 amino acids. The V segment lost 5 bases and the J segment 2 bases; nucleotides outside the gene matches: 12. CDR1 and CDR2 from the germline V gene are LNHNV and YYDKDF (reference sequence). CDR3 in amino acids: CATSFRPGLAGFAGANVLTF. In DNA form, the CDR3 reads TGTGCCACCAGCTTCCGGCCGGGACTAGCGGGGTTCGCTGGGGCCAACGTCCTGACTTTC.

This rearrangement joins TRBV20-1 to TRBJ2-7; 13 nucleotides line up with TRBD2. CDR3 length: 14 amino acids. Losses at the gene ends were 6 bases for V and 4 bases for J; bases not matched to a gene: 6. CDR1 and CDR2 (germline): DFQATT, SNEGSKA (reference sequence). This CDR3 is CSAGLAGHPYEQYF. For the CDR3, the DNA is TGCAGTGCGGGACTAGCGGGACACCCGTACGAGCAGTACTTC.

The table lists this clonotype with many counts. This may arise from a read error, as a much more abundant clone is one base away. The V gene is TRBV2, the J gene TRBJ1-2; TRBD1 might be the D (5 bases). The germline V and J ends were trimmed by 0 bases and 3 bases, with 5 bases remaining between them. The CDR3 has 13 residues. Germline values: CDR1 SNHLY, CDR2 FYNNEI. CDR3 nucleotide sequence: TGTGCCAGCAGTGAAGCAGGGGACTATGGCTACACCTTC. Translated, it gives CASSEAGDYGYTF.

This clonotype has ten or more counts. This rearrangement joins TRBV7-2 to TRBJ2-7; D may match TRBD1 or TRBD2 (5 bases each). V dropped 3 bases and J dropped 6 bases, with 12 bases sitting between them. CDR3 length: 13 residues. The germline gives CDR1 SGHTA, CDR2 FQGNSA. CDR3: CASSFLGVPEQYF. In DNA form, the CDR3 reads TGTGCCAGCAGCTTTCTGGGGGTTCCCGAGCAGTACTTC.

This clonotype was seen ten or more times. The chain carries TRBV30 and TRBJ2-2, with unresolved D. The CDR3 is 15 amino acids. V lost 1 base to trimming and J lost 0 bases, with 9 bases between them. Germline V gene sequence: CDR1 GTSNPN, CDR2 SVGIG (reference sequence). The CDR3 loop is CAWSGRGPNTGELFF. The CDR3 region has the DNA TGTGCCTGGAGTGGTCGAGGCCCGAACACCGGGGAGCTGTTTTTT.